This T cell receptor (beta chain) was sequenced for a study of shared clonotypes between healthy human individuals. The naive CD8 fraction comprised CD45RO-negative cells positively selected for CCR7 and excluded terminally differentiated effector memory CD45RA+ cells. The method was immunoSEQ multiplex PCR; TCRdb's version includes in-frame clones alone and lacks a portion of them. Altogether about 590,000 clones are present, around 95% being singletons, with the ten largest covering over 0.09%. The CDR3 covers 15 residues. Germline-derived CDR1 and CDR2 are SGHNT and YYREEE (reference sequence). Losses at the gene ends were 5 bases for V and 8 bases for J; bases not matched to a gene: 13.

The source material was naive CD8+ T cells sorted from blood. The clonotype originates from a young woman in good health. This chain joins TRBV5-4 and TRBJ2-1, with TRBD2 identical over 7 bases. The CDR3 sequence: CASSRLAGAFDEQFF. The CDR3 bases are TGTGCCAGCAGTAGACTCGCGGGAGCGTTCGATGAGCAGTTCTTC.